Listed below are T cell receptor beta chains from one sample, sequenced in a study of CD8+ T cells in alopecia areata. Clones were read by immunoSEQ multiplex PCR, and TCRdb kept only the in-frame ones, dropping some. The sample holds about 200,000 clones, about 65% seen once. The material was CD4+ T cells sorted from blood, obtained around week 50, from a patient treated with tofacitinib. The source is a human donor with alopecia areata. Both conserved end residues are part of each CDR3.

TRBJ1-6	TRBV2	CASSFDTGLWNSPLHF
TRBJ2-5	TRBV29-1	CSVGTRTGAFGFSRGETQYF
TRBJ1-1	TRBV2	CASSEAVGVTSEAFF
TRBJ1-2	TRBV5-1	CASSLGFGGYGYTF
TRBJ1-6	TRBV6-5	CASSPIDNSPLHF
TRBJ2-1	TRBV2	CASKRSSGDYNEQFF
TRBJ1-1	TRBV30	CAWSVSGSRNTEAFF
TRBJ1-1	TRBV7-9	CASSSPPGIMNTEAFF
TRBJ1-1	TRBV6-1	CASGRGQLNTEAFF
TRBJ2-1	TRBV9	CARGWTRSVVEQFF
TRBJ2-7	TRBV30	CAWSKGQGFSYEQYF
TRBJ1-1	TRBV30	CAWKRRMGQNTEAFF
TRBJ1-2	TRBV30	CAESRGGYGYTF
TRBJ2-2	TRBV5-1	CASSLDRVNTGELFF
TRBJ1-5	TRBV29-1	CSVAQNSNQPQHF
TRBJ2-3	TRBV30	CAWMATDTQYF
TRBJ1-5	TRBV5-4	CASSLYTRDQPQHF
TRBJ1-1	TRBV15	CATSPGDGTLNTEAFF
TRBJ1-2	TRBV29-1	CSVRPGAGQVTF
TRBJ1-2	TRBV29-1	CSVEGEHYGYTF
TRBJ2-5	TRBV7-9	CASRGQKETQYF
TRBJ1-2	TRBV6-5	CASSYIRTGGGYGYTF
TRBJ1-5	TRBV29-1	CSVGDGDQPQHF
TRBJ2-1	TRBV30	CAWTPGEYEQFF
TRBJ1-6	TRBV25-1	CASSEGNNSPLHF
TRBJ2-5	TRBV4-3	CASSQAIQTQETQYF
TRBJ2-1	TRBV9	CASSVLPAGDENEQFF
TRBJ2-7	TRBV10-3	CAISESNLAVDPGEQYF
TRBJ2-7	TRBV9	CASSAGQGVFEQYF
TRBJ2-3	TRBV5-1	CASSLDGTGDTDTQYF
TRBJ2-7	TRBV27	CASSPKGTGRSYEQYF
TRBJ1-6	TRBV2	CATSPWGRDNSPLHF